The present T cell receptor (beta chain) was sequenced within a study of blood T cell repertoires in COVID-19. Study at large: Sites in the United States, Italy and Spain provided acute and convalescent COVID-19 samples.

The CDR3 loop spans 15 amino acids. The V gene end was trimmed by 3 bases and the J gene end by 0 bases; junction bases not matched to a gene: 1. Germline lookup yields CDR1 SGHAT and CDR2 FQNNGV. Per the original methods: Reference gene primers were amplified, and this amplification served to estimate nucleated cell counts. Assay: immunoSEQ multiplex PCR; the TCRdb copy retains only in-frame clones and omits some. V, J and clone size are those of that table, while D and trimming were read from the DNA. The top ten clones hold roughly 4.3% of a sample with about 140,000 clones, under 90% of them seen once.

The TCR originated in a man aged 50 or older in a cohort exposed to, infected with or recovered from COVID-19 (not recorded which). Sample: PBMCs or T cells enriched from blood (not recorded which). The chain carries TRBV11-2 and TRBJ2-5; 10 nucleotides line up with TRBD2. The CDR3 sequence: CASSLTSGYQETQYF. The CDR3 DNA sequence: TGTGCCAGCAGCTTGACTAGCGGGTACCAAGAGACCCAGTACTTC.